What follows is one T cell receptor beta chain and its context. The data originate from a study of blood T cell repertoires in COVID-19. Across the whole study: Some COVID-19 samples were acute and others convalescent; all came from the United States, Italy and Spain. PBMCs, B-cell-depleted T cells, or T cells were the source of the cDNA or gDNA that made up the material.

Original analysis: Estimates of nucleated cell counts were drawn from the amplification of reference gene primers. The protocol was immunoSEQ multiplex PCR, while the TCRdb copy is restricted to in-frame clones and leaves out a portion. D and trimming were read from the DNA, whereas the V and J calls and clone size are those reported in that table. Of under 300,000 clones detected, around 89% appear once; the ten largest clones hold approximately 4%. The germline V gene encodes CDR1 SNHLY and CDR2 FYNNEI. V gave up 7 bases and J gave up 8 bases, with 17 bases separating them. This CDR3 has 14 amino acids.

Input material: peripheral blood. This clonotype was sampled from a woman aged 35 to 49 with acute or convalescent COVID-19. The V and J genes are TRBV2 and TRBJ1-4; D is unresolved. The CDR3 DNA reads TGTGCCAGCAAATCGGCCCCAACGGGGGAAAAACTGTTTTTT. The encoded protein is CASKSAPTGEKLFF. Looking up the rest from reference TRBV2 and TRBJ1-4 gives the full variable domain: EPEVTQTPSHQVTQMGQEVILRCVPISNHLYFYWYRQILGQKVEFLVSFYNNEISEKSEIFDDQFSVERPDGSNFTLKIRSTKLEDSAMYFCASKSAPTGEKLFFGSGTQLSVL.